The 18 T cell receptor beta chains presented below share a single source sample, sequenced in a study of blood T cell repertoires in COVID-19. The data were produced by immunoSEQ multiplex PCR, yet TCRdb's version contains in-frame clones alone and is incomplete. This sample carries 130,000 or so clones, roughly four fifths of them seen once, and the ten largest clones take roughly 3.4%. The specimen was PBMCs or T cells enriched from blood (not recorded which). Receptor source: a woman aged 45 to 65 with acute COVID-19.

CDR3 protein: CASIIQGLNSPLHF. As DNA, the CDR3 is TGTGCCAGCATCATACAGGGTCTTAATTCACCCCTCCACTTT. The J gene is TRBJ1-6, the V gene TRBV28; perhaps TRBD1 as D (6 bases). CDR3 length: 14 residues. Per germline, CDR1 MDHEN and CDR2 SYDVKM. Deletions cut 7 bases from V and 6 bases from J, with 13 bases between.

In DNA, the CDR3 is TGTGCCAGCAGTGAAGATTTACAGGGGTCGAAAGCTTTCTTT. This gives the protein CASSEDLQGSKAFF. This sequence joins TRBV2 and TRBJ1-1; 7 nucleotides agree with TRBD1. The V and J ends lost 1 base and 9 bases, in that order; junction bases with no gene match: 8. Per germline, CDR1 SNHLY and CDR2 FYNNEI. The CDR3 is 14 residues long. The whole variable domain, filled in from reference TRBV2 and TRBJ1-1, reads EPEVTQTPSHQVTQMGQEVILRCVPISNHLYFYWYRQILGQKVEFLVSFYNNEISEKSEIFDDQFSVERPDGSNFTLKIRSTKLEDSAMYFCASSEDLQGSKAFFGQGTRLTVV.

This chain joins TRBV3-1 (or the pseudogene TRBV3-2) and TRBJ1-6; D may be TRBD1 (5 bases). Trimming cost V 4 bases and J 8 bases, with 21 bases left between them. Per the germline V gene, CDR1 is LGHDT and CDR2 is YNNKEL (reference sequence). The CDR3 spans 17 residues. The CDR3 nucleotides are TGTGCCAGCAGCCCCGACGGAGGGGCGGGAGGGTATTCACCCCTCCACTTT. Translation gives CASSPDGGAGGYSPLHF.

This clone was seen only a few times. The CDR3 region is CASSVGGTINQPQHF. CDR3 nucleotide sequence: TGTGCCAGCAGCGTGGGGGGGACTATCAATCAGCCCCAGCATTTT. The chain recombines TRBV9 with TRBJ1-5, with a possible D match to TRBD1 (5 bases). Looked up from germline, CDR1 is SGDLS and CDR2 is YYNGEE. V lost 2 bases to trimming and J lost 3 bases, with 12 bases between them. The CDR3 spans 15 residues. Using reference TRBV9 and TRBJ1-5 for the parts outside the CDR3, the full variable domain is DSGVTQTPKHLITATGQRVTLRCSPRSGDLSVYWYQQSLDQGLQFLIQYYNGEERAKGNILERFSAQQFPDLHSELNLSSLELGDSALYFCASSVGGTINQPQHFGDGTRLSIL.

The CDR3 protein is CAWSVSGLSSPLHF. In DNA form, the CDR3 reads TGTGCCTGGAGTGTAAGCGGGCTGAGTTCGCCCCTCCACTTT. The genes are TRBV30 and TRBJ1-6; D gene uncertain. This CDR3 contains 14 residues. Per the germline V gene, CDR1 is GTSNPN and CDR2 is SVGIG (reference sequence). The V end lost 0 bases, the J end lost 13 bases, and 16 bases lay between the germline ends.

The chain couples TRBV7-9 to TRBJ1-6, with TRBD1 matching over 8 bases. The J segment lost 9 bases and the V segment lost 5 bases, leaving 6 bases of the junction unmatched. This CDR3 is 14 amino acids long. CDR1 is SEHNR and CDR2 is FQNEAQ in the germline V gene (reference sequence). The CDR3 coding sequence is TGTGCCAGCAGCGCGGACAGGGAGGGTTCACCCCTCCACTTT. It codes for CASSADREGSPLHF.

This chain connects TRBV6-5 to TRBJ1-6; D possibly corresponds to TRBD1 (6 bases). Trimming took 8 bases from V and 7 from J, leaving 18 bases between them. Germline V CDR1 and CDR2: MNHEY, SVGAGI. There are 15 residues in the CDR3. The CDR3 spells CASPRWEGGNSPLHF. The DNA of the CDR3 is TGTGCCAGCCCGAGGTGGGAGGGGGGAAATTCACCCCTCCACTTT.

V gene TRBV10-2 combines with J gene TRBJ1-6; TRBD1 agrees at 10 bases. CDR3 length equals 15 residues. Looked up from germline, CDR1 is WSHSY and CDR2 is SAAADI. Losses at the gene ends were 6 bases for V and 5 bases for J; bases not matched to a gene: 4. CDR3 protein: CASRGDRGDNSPLHF. CDR3 bases: TGCGCCAGCAGGGGGGACAGGGGTGATAATTCACCCCTCCACTTT.

The chain is built from TRBV7-9 and TRBJ2-1; no firm D call. The ends were cut back, 5 bases at V and 0 bases at J, with 14 bases in the middle. The CDR3 totals 16 residues. Germline CDR1 is SEHNR and CDR2 is FQNEAQ (reference sequence). CDR3 nucleotide sequence: TGTGCCAGCAGCCTAACCTCCGGGTTCTCCTACAATGAGCAGTTCTTC. This sequence encodes CASSLTSGFSYNEQFF.

This clone was picked up a small number of times. The genes are TRBV25-1 and TRBJ2-2; 8 bases are shared with TRBD1. Germline CDR1 is MGHDK and CDR2 is SYGVNS. Trimming removed 6 bases from V and 5 bases from J; junction bases left unmatched: 8. This CDR3 contains 15 residues. CDR3 in amino acids: CASSVGQDGTGELFF. CDR3 DNA: TGTGCCAGCAGCGTGGGACAGGACGGAACCGGGGAGCTGTTTTTT.

This chain connects TRBV12-5 to TRBJ2-7; D ambiguous. The V gene lost 8 bases and the J gene lost 0 bases, with 11 bases spanning the gap. The CDR3 contains 13 residues. The germline CDR1 and CDR2 sequences are LGHNT and FRNRAP. CDR3 amino acids: CASSREISYEQYF. The CDR3 bases are TGTGCTAGTAGCCGAGAAATCTCCTACGAGCAGTACTTC.

V gene TRBV27 combines with J gene TRBJ1-2, with 7 bases aligning to TRBD1. The V and J ends lost 3 bases and 6 bases, in that order; junction bases with no gene match: 7. CDR1 is MNHEY, CDR2 SMNVEV, per germline (reference sequence). This CDR3 has 14 residues. Here the CDR3 DNA reads TGTGCCAGCAGTTTTCGGGACAGTCGGAATGGCTACACCTTC. It is translated as CASSFRDSRNGYTF.

A few counts support this clone. V is TRBV6-2 or TRBV6-3 and J is TRBJ1-5; weak D call: TRBD1 (6 bases). The V end was cut by 2 bases, the J end by 5 bases, with 7 bases between. This CDR3 has 13 amino acids. CDR1 MNHEY and CDR2 SVGEGT come from the germline V gene. In nucleotides, the CDR3 is TGTGCCAGCAGTTACCAGGGGCATCAGCCCCAGCATTTT. It specifies CASSYQGHQPQHF.

This CDR3 is CASSIDGFAGMHYNEQFF. CDR3 nucleotide sequence: TGTGCCAGTAGTATAGACGGTTTCGCGGGAATGCATTACAATGAGCAGTTCTTC. The V call is TRBV19, the J call TRBJ2-1; tentatively, D is TRBD2 (6 bases). Trimming cost V 0 bases and J 4 bases, with 19 bases left between them. Germline CDR1 is LNHDA and CDR2 is SQIVND (reference sequence). The CDR3 is 18 residues long.

The chain links TRBV25-1 to TRBJ1-2; 9 positions agree with TRBD1. This CDR3 comprises 14 residues. The V gene end was trimmed by 6 bases and the J gene end by 6 bases; junction bases not matched to a gene: 8. The germline V gene encodes CDR1 MGHDK and CDR2 SYGVNS. The CDR3 here is CASRGQGNLHGYTF. CDR3 sequence (DNA): TGTGCCAGCAGGGGACAGGGAAATCTCCATGGCTACACCTTC.

The J gene is TRBJ1-1, the V gene TRBV5-1; 9 nucleotides line up with TRBD1. Germline loops: CDR1 SGHRS, CDR2 YFSETQ. V trimming: 0 bases; J trimming: 3 bases; junction bases outside the gene matches: 6. The CDR3 has 16 amino acids. The chain's CDR3 is CASSLASGTGYTEAFF. Written as DNA, the CDR3 is TGCGCCAGCAGCTTGGCCTCCGGGACAGGGTACACTGAAGCTTTCTTT.

The table lists this clone with a few counts. The rearrangement links TRBV7-6 to TRBJ2-7; no clear D gene. V lost 1 base to trimming and J lost 2 bases, with 9 bases between them. This CDR3 is built from 14 residues. Germline V gives CDR1 SGHVS, CDR2 FNYEAQ. The CDR3 nucleotides read TGTGCCAGCAGCTTAGGGCCGTTAACCTACGAGCAGTACTTC. Amino acid sequence: CASSLGPLTYEQYF.

The chain employs TRBV28 and TRBJ1-6; no clear D. Between the trimmed V and J ends, which lost 4 bases and 8 bases, there was a span of 15 bases. The germline CDR1 and CDR2 sequences are MDHEN and SYDVKM. This CDR3 has 15 residues. In DNA, the CDR3 is TGTGCCAGCAGTTCCCTATCGCGGTGGGATTCACCCCTCCACTTT. Its protein product is CASSSLSRWDSPLHF.